This record looks at one T cell receptor beta chain sequence and its context. What it binds is not known. The data stem from a study of shared clonotypes between healthy human individuals. On the study more broadly: Each donor's CD8 memory used one plate, CD8 naive two, each CD4 subset three. Findings of the study overall: Estimated clonotype richness was generally higher in naive than memory subsets. Blood was the only sampled material, and tissue repertoires likely differ.

This CDR3 spans 18 amino acids. The germline V gene has CDR1 LGHNA and CDR2 YNFKEQ. Trimming stripped 0 bases from V and 5 bases from J, with 22 bases between. Per the authors' pipeline: For the immunoSEQ data, sequences were junction-only without quality scores, so filtering differed. Here immunoSEQ multiplex PCR was the method, and the copy in TCRdb shows in-frame clones only, minus some. V and J calls and clone size are copied from that table; D and trimming were computed from the DNA. The sample shows 550,000 to 850,000 clones, 74% of them seen only once. Sequencing was performed on memory CD4+ T cells sorted from blood. The subset: CD45RA-negative fraction. This chain joins TRBV4-2 and TRBJ1-2; D is unclear. The clonotype was recovered from a woman in her twenties or thirties in good health. DNA of the CDR3: TGTGCCAGCAGCCAAGATCTTCTCGAGGGCATAACGATTTATGGCTACACCTTC. As protein: CASSQDLLEGITIYGYTF.